Below are 17 T cell receptor beta chains sequenced from a single sample in a study of CXCR3-negative and CXCR3-positive naive CD8 T cells. With UMI labels, 5' RACE was used to prepare the TRB cDNA libraries. Using the 5' RACE reads, TCRdb records one entry per CDR3 protein without DNA. This sample's table reports 65,000 to 75,000 distinct CDR3 sequences. Input material: naive CXCR3- CD8+ T cells from blood. The subset was: CD45RO-CCR7+CD27+CD95- naive CD8+ T cells lacking CXCR3 (TNR3-). These receptors all stem from a human donor in good health. Some clones in this sample may be carry-over from other donors' samples.

The rearrangement links TRBV2 to TRBJ1-2; without DNA, the TCRdb call of TRBD1 cannot be checked. The CDR3 runs to 15 residues. The germline CDR1 and CDR2 sequences are SNHLY and FYNNEI. The CDR3 reads CASSELLQGVGGYTF.

The V and J genes are TRBV13 and TRBJ1-1. Germline-derived CDR1 and CDR2 are PRHDT and FYEKMQ (reference sequence). The CDR3 sequence is 14 residues long. CDR3 protein: CASSSALMNTEAFF.

The rearrangement joins TRBV29-1 to TRBJ2-7; without DNA, the TCRdb call of TRBD1 cannot be checked. CDR3 length: 13 residues. Per germline, CDR1 SQVTM and CDR2 ANQGSEA. This CDR3 reads CSVRTGGIYEQYF.

The chain links TRBV2 to TRBJ2-1; TCRdb reports TRBD2, a call that lacks DNA to check it against. The CDR3 totals 17 residues. The germline V gene has CDR1 SNHLY and CDR2 FYNNEI. CDR3 sequence reads: CASSLTSGGVSSDEQFF.

The J gene is TRBJ2-7, the V gene TRBV7-3. There are 11 residues in the CDR3. The germline V gene encodes CDR1 SGHTA and CDR2 FQGTGA. The chain's CDR3 is CASSLGMEQYF.

V gene TRBV11-2 combines with J gene TRBJ2-1; TCRdb indicates TRBD2, and absent DNA this call remains unverified. The CDR3 consists of 17 residues. Germline CDR1 reads SGHAT; CDR2 reads FQNNGV. This CDR3 is CASSLDGGGGFYNEQFF.

The chain has TRBV12-3 or TRBV12-4 and TRBJ2-3; the TRBD1 assignment by TCRdb is unverifiable without DNA. The CDR3 is 17 amino acids. CDR3 amino acids: CASSLSRGGLGTDTRYF.

The chain links TRBV7-3 to TRBJ1-1. The germline gives CDR1 SGHTA, CDR2 FQGTGA. This CDR3 has 14 residues. The CDR3 loop reads CASSLVASNTEAFF. Variable domain in full (rest from reference TRBV7-3 and TRBJ1-1): GAGVSQTPSNKVTEKGKYVELRCDPISGHTALYWYRQSLGQGPEFLIYFQGTGAADDSGLPNDRFFAVRPEGSVSTLKIQRTERGDSAVYLCASSLVASNTEAFFGQGTRLTVV.

The chain employs TRBV29-1 and TRBJ2-1; TCRdb's D call, TRBD1, is unchecked because there is no DNA. This CDR3 has 17 residues. Germline V gene sequence: CDR1 SQVTM, CDR2 ANQGSEA. CDR3 region: CSVPGRWTGTGMSEQFF.

The chain uses TRBV5-5 and TRBJ2-7. CDR1 is SGHKS, CDR2 YYEKEE, per germline (reference sequence). This CDR3 comprises 14 residues. CDR3 protein: CASSLWALSYEQYF.

The chain has TRBV23-1 and TRBJ2-4; TCRdb returns TRBD1, unconfirmable since there is no DNA. TRBV23-1 is noted as an ORF with a role that remains uncertain. CDR3 size: 14 residues. Here the CDR3 reads CASSPCLPVDIQYF.

The rearrangement joins TRBV29-1 to TRBJ2-3; with no DNA, the TCRdb D assignment of TRBD1 cannot be verified. This CDR3 region has 13 residues. The germline V gene encodes CDR1 SQVTM and CDR2 ANQGSEA. CDR3 protein: CSVVLPREDTQYF.

J is TRBJ2-1 and V is TRBV6-4; lacking DNA, the TRBD2 call made by TCRdb goes unchecked. Germline V gene sequence: CDR1 MRHNA, CDR2 SNTAGT. The CDR3 spans 15 residues. CDR3 sequence reads: CASSETSGSYNEQFF.

The J gene is TRBJ2-3, the V gene TRBV6-6; without DNA, the TCRdb call of TRBD2 cannot be checked. CDR3 length equals 20 residues. From germline, CDR1 is MNHNY and CDR2 SVGAGI (reference sequence). CDR3 sequence: CASSYSPGSGKVFSTDTQYF.

This sequence joins TRBV28 and TRBJ2-7; TCRdb's D call, TRBD2, is unchecked because there is no DNA. In germline, CDR1 is MDHEN, CDR2 SYDVKM. CDR3 size: 14 residues. This CDR3 is CASSLTLAGVEQYF.

This chain uses TRBV28 with TRBJ2-7. Germline-derived CDR1 and CDR2 are MDHEN and SYDVKM. This CDR3 region has 12 residues. The CDR3 sequence: CASQGSSYEQYF.

CDR3 sequence reads: CASSVGQARTYEQYF. V usage is TRBV5-1 and J usage is TRBJ2-7; checking the TCRdb D call of TRBD1 is not possible without DNA. The germline V gene has CDR1 SGHRS and CDR2 YFSETQ. There are 15 residues in the CDR3.